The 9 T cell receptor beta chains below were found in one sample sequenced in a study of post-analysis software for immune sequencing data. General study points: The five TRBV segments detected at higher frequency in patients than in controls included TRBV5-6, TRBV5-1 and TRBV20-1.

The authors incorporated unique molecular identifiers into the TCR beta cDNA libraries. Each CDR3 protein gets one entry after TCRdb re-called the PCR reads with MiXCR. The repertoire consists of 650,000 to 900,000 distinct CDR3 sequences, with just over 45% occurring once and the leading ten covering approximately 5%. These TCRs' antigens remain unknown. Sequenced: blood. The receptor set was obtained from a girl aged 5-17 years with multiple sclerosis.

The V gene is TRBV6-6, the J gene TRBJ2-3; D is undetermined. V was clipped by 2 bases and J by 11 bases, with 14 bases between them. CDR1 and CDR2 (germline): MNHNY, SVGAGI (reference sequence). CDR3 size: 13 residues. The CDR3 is CASSYGTTGMQYF. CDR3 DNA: TGTGCCAGCAGTTACGGTACGACGGGTATGCAGTATTTT.

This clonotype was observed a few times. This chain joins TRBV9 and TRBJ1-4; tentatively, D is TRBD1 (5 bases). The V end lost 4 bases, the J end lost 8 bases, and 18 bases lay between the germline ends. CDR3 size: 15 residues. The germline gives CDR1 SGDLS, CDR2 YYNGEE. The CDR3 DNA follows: TGTGCCAGCAGCACCTTCGGGACGGGAGAAGAAAAACTGTTTTTT. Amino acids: CASSTFGTGEEKLFF.

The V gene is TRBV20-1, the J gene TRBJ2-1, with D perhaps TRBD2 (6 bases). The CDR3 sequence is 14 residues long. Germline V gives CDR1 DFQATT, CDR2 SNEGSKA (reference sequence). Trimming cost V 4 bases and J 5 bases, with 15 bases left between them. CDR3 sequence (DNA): TGCAGTGCTACGGGGGAGAAGAACAACAATGAGCAGTTCTTC. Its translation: CSATGEKNNNEQFF.

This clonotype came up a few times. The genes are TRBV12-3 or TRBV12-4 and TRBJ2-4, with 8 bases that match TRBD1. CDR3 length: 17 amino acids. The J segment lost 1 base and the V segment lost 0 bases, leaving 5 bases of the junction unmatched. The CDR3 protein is CASSLASGGFAKNIQYF. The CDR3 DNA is TGTGCCAGCAGTTTAGCATCAGGGGGCTTTGCCAAAAACATTCAGTACTTC.

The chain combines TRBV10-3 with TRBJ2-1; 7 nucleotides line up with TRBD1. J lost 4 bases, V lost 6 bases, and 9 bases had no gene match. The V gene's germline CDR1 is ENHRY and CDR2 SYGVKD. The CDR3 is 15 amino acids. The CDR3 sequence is CAIRGDSKSYNEQFF. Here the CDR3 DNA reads TGTGCCATCAGAGGGGACAGTAAGAGTTACAATGAGCAGTTCTTC.

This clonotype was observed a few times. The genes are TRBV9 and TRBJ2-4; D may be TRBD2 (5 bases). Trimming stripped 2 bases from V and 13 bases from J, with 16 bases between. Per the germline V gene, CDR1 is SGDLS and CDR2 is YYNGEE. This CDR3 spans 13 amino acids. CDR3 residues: CASSVADPGEQYF. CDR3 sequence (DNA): TGTGCCAGCAGCGTCGCCGATCCCGGGGAGCAGTACTTC.

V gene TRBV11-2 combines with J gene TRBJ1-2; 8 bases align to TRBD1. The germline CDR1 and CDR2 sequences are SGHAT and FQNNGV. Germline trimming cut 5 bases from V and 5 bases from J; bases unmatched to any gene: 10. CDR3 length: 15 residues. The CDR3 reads CASSPTGGQAYGYTF. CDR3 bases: TGTGCCAGCAGCCCCACCGGGGGACAGGCATATGGCTACACCTTC.

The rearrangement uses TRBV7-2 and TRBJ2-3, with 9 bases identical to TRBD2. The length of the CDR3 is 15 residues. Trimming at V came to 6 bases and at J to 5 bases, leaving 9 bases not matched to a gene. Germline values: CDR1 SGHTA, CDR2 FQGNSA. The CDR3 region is CASSLKGLARDTQYF. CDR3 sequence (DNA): TGTGCCAGCAGTTTAAAGGGACTAGCAAGAGATACGCAGTATTTT.

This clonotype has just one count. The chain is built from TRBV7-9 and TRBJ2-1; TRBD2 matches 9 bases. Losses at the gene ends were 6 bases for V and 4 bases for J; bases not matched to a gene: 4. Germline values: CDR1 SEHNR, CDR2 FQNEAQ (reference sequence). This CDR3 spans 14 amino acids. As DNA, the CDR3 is TGTGCCAGCAGGGCAGCGGGAGGATACAATGAGCAGTTCTTC. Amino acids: CASRAAGGYNEQFF.